This is a list of T cell receptor beta chains from one sample in a study of T cells in Graves' hyperthyroidism and ophthalmopathy. TCRdb redid the calling of the multiplex PCR reads with MiXCR, one entry per CDR3 protein. The data show 250,000 to 300,000 distinct CDR3 sequences, with less than 20% seen just once and approximately 35% held by the top ten. Sequenced material: blood. These receptors originate from a man over 45 with Graves' ophthalmopathy. Each CDR3 is given with its conserved first and last residue. Fields, in order: V gene, CDR3 protein.

v_gene: TRBV28; CDR3aa: CASSSPGTGRNEQFF
v_gene: TRBV5-1; CDR3aa: CASSPLPGQYNEQFF
v_gene: TRBV2; CDR3aa: CASSELAGVGSYEQYF
v_gene: TRBV27; CDR3aa: CASSFTGHTYEQYF
v_gene: TRBV28; CDR3aa: CASSAGTLRGEQFF
v_gene: TRBV29-1; CDR3aa: CSATGFDEQYF
v_gene: TRBV9; CDR3aa: CASSVAGGDYEQYF
v_gene: TRBV6-1; CDR3aa: CASSDQLVYEQYF
v_gene: TRBV20-1; CDR3aa: CSADRDFRNEQFF
v_gene: TRBV6-1; CDR3aa: CASTYIPGQGANEQYF
v_gene: TRBV5-1; CDR3aa: CASTSGLAYTGELFF
v_gene: TRBV13; CDR3aa: CASSFGTGGTEAFF
v_gene: TRBV20-1; CDR3aa: CSASWQGAGEQYF
v_gene: TRBV6-1; CDR3aa: CASSAGTTGTSDPYEQYF
v_gene: TRBV15; CDR3aa: CATHRDSEKLFF
v_gene: TRBV6-1; CDR3aa: CASSQGLAQLNEQFF
v_gene: TRBV5-1; CDR3aa: CASSTLRGQNEQFF
v_gene: TRBV7-9; CDR3aa: CASSLKGHTPGQGIKPQHF
v_gene: TRBV7-3; CDR3aa: CASSSGQVGTEAFF
v_gene: TRBV7-9; CDR3aa: CASSSPGYGYTF
v_gene: TRBV11-2; CDR3aa: CASSLLARVLAGNTGELFF
v_gene: TRBV6-7; CDR3aa: CASSYSISSVYEQYF
v_gene: TRBV12-3/TRBV12-4; CDR3aa: CASSIRLASEQYF
v_gene: TRBV6-1; CDR3aa: CASSKASSTDTQYF
v_gene: TRBV27; CDR3aa: CASSSHRGGMNTEAFF
v_gene: TRBV2; CDR3aa: CASRESGRAQGEQYF